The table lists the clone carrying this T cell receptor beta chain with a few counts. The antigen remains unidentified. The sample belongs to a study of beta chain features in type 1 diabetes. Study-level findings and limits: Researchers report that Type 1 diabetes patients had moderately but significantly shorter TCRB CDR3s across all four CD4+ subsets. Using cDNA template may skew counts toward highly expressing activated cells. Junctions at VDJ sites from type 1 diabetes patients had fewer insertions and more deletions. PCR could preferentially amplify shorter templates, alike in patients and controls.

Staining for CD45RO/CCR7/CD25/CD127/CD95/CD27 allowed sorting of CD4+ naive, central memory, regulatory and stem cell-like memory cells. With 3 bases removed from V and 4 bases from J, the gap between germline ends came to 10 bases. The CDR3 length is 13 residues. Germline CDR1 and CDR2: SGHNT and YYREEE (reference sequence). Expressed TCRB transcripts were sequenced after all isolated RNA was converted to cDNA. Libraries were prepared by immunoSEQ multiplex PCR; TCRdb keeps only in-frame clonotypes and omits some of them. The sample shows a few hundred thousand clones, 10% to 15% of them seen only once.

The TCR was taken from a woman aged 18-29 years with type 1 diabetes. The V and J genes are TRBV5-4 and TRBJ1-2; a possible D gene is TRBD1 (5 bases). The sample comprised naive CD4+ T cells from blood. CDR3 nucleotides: TGTGCCAGCAGCTATGACAGCAGCTATGGCTACACCTTC. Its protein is CASSYDSSYGYTF.